This T cell receptor beta chain was captured by sequencing in a study of cytomegalovirus exposure and HLA in healthy donors. To note about this clone: The target antigen is unknown.

The germline CDR1 and CDR2 sequences are LNHNV and YYDKDF (reference sequence). Trimming removed 0 bases at V and 3 bases at J, with 8 bases between. The CDR3 totals 14 residues. Overall study findings and caveats: The study designated 160 or so TCR beta chains cytomegalovirus-associated.

The data were produced by immunoSEQ multiplex PCR, yet TCRdb's version contains in-frame clones alone and is incomplete. The sample yields 80,000 to 100,000 clones, around 88% seen once. The receptor comes from a woman aged 25-40 years in good health and CMV-seronegative. The V gene is TRBV15, the J gene TRBJ1-1; D possibly corresponds to TRBD1 (5 bases). The sample was PBMCs. The CDR3 is CATSREEGHTEAFF. The DNA of the CDR3 is TGTGCCACCAGCAGAGAGGAGGGACACACTGAAGCTTTCTTT.